Below, 31 T cell receptor beta chains from the same sample are listed, as sequenced in a study of T cell responses to AZD1222 COVID-19 vaccine. Produced via immunoSEQ multiplex PCR; TCRdb's table is partial and in-frame only. The table has 110,000 to 150,000 clones, about 90% seen once. This material consisted of peripheral blood, taken 28 days after the second AZD1222 dose. The source is an adult who received the AZD1222 COVID-19 vaccine.

V gene TRBV15 combines with J gene TRBJ2-1, with a possible D match to TRBD2 (5 bases). The germline V gene has CDR1 LNHNV and CDR2 YYDKDF (reference sequence). Trimming removed 7 bases at V and 6 bases at J, with 13 bases between. The CDR3 extends over 13 amino acids. CDR3 protein: CATTPRVSNEQFF. For the CDR3, the DNA is TGTGCCACCACCCCGAGGGTTAGCAATGAGCAGTTCTTC.

This clone was seen only a few times. The genes are TRBV2 and TRBJ1-6; D is uncertain. The length of the CDR3 is 19 residues. CDR1 and CDR2 (germline): SNHLY, FYNNEI. With 3 bases removed from V and 0 bases from J, the gap between germline ends came to 18 bases. The CDR3 is CASSETKRTSNSYNSPLHF. DNA for the CDR3: TGTGCCAGCAGTGAGACGAAGAGGACCTCCAACTCCTATAATTCACCCCTCCACTTT.

V and J are TRBV6-4 and TRBJ2-7, with D perhaps TRBD1 (6 bases). Germline values: CDR1 MRHNA, CDR2 SNTAGT. Trimming left V 5 bases short and J 2 bases short, with 10 bases between. The CDR3 runs 13 residues. In DNA form, the CDR3 reads TGTGCCAGCAGTTTACAGGGTACCTACGAGCAGTACTTC. Translation: CASSLQGTYEQYF.

V and J are TRBV7-2 and TRBJ1-5, with TRBD1 identical over 7 bases. V shed 5 bases, J shed 6 bases, and the junction held 10 bases outside the gene matches. The CDR3 loop spans 15 amino acids. Looked up from germline, CDR1 is SGHTA and CDR2 is FQGNSA. CDR3 loop: CASSIETGRFQPQHF. The DNA for the CDR3 is TGTGCCAGCAGCATCGAGACAGGGCGGTTTCAGCCCCAGCATTTT.

This clone was counted a single time. J is TRBJ1-3 and V is TRBV27; 9 positions agree with TRBD1. This CDR3 comprises 17 residues. Germline V gene sequence: CDR1 MNHEY, CDR2 SMNVEV (reference sequence). V was clipped by 5 bases and J by 0 bases; unmatched bases: 8. CDR3 in DNA: TGTGCCAGCAGTCGATTAGGGACAGGGAACTCTGGAAACACCATATATTTT. Its protein product is CASSRLGTGNSGNTIYF.

V and J are TRBV2 and TRBJ2-7; D gene uncertain. Germline lookup yields CDR1 SNHLY and CDR2 FYNNEI. V lost 7 bases and J lost 2, with 6 bases in between. CDR3 length equals 11 residues. CDR3 sequence: CASTGAYEQYF. CDR3 nucleotide sequence: TGTGCCAGCACCGGAGCCTACGAGCAGTACTTC.

V and J are TRBV30 and TRBJ2-7; 8 positions agree with TRBD2. Germline V gene data show CDR1 as GTSNPN and CDR2 as SVGIG (reference sequence). The CDR3 is 14 residues long. J gave up 2 bases and V 0 bases, and 3 bases lay outside the gene matches. CDR3 amino acids: CAWSVDSGAYEQYF. CDR3 sequence (DNA): TGTGCCTGGAGTGTGGATAGCGGGGCCTACGAGCAGTACTTC.

V gene TRBV14 combines with J gene TRBJ2-1, with 9 bases lining up with TRBD2. The CDR3 is 15 amino acids. V gave up 2 bases and J gave up 9 bases; unmatched junction bases: 8. Germline V gene data show CDR1 as SGHDN and CDR2 as FVKESK. The CDR3 loop is CASSQTAGGAGEQFF. Here the CDR3 DNA reads TGTGCCAGCAGCCAAACAGCGGGAGGTGCCGGTGAGCAGTTCTTC.

V usage is TRBV3-1 (or the pseudogene TRBV3-2) and J usage is TRBJ2-7; TRBD1 is a possible D gene (6 bases). This CDR3 has 16 amino acids. V was shortened by 4 bases and J by 2 bases, with 18 bases between the two germline ends. Germline assignment: CDR1 LGHDT and CDR2 YNNKEL (reference sequence). CDR3 sequence reads: CASSPPGQPPPYEQYF. In DNA, the CDR3 is TGTGCCAGCAGCCCTCCGGGACAACCTCCCCCCTACGAGCAGTACTTC.

With respect to this clone: One junction end disagrees with the germline gene, perhaps due to a read error. The rearrangement joins TRBV5-4 to TRBJ2-7; TRBD2 matches 12 bases. The CDR3 runs to 14 residues. Germline V gene lookup returns CDR1 SGHNT and CDR2 YYREEE (reference sequence). The CDR3 sequence is CASSPLTSGSPVNF. DNA for the CDR3: TGTGCCAGCAGCCCCTTGACTAGCGGGAGCCCTGTGAACTTC. The whole variable domain, filled in from reference TRBV5-4 and TRBJ2-7, reads ETGVTQSPTHLIKTRGQQVTLRCSSQSGHNTVSWYQQALGQGPQFIFQYYREEENGRGNFPPRFSGLQFPNYSSELNVNALELDDSALYLCASSPLTSGSPVNFGPGTRLTVT.

This chain connects TRBV18 to TRBJ2-3, with D possibly being TRBD1 or TRBD2 (5 bases each). This CDR3 contains 13 residues. The V end lost 4 bases, the J end lost 6 bases, and 11 bases lay between the germline ends. In germline, CDR1 is KGHSH, CDR2 LQKENI. CDR3: CASSRGARDTQYF. CDR3 nucleotide sequence: TGTGCCAGCTCACGAGGGGCTCGGGATACGCAGTATTTT.

This clone was seen only once. The V call is TRBV2, the J call TRBJ1-2; 7 positions match TRBD1. Germline V gives CDR1 SNHLY, CDR2 FYNNEI. This CDR3 is 14 amino acids long. Unmatched junction bases numbered 6, after V lost 5 bases and J lost 3 bases. CDR3 nucleotide sequence: TGTGCCAGCAGTCAGCGACAGGGCTACTATGGCTACACCTTC. Translation: CASSQRQGYYGYTF.

This clone was seen only once. The CDR3 nucleotides are TGTGCCAGCACCCCGCCGGTAGGAGGGGGCGAGCAGTACTTC. Protein product: CASTPPVGGGEQYF. The gene calls are TRBV25-1 and TRBJ2-7, with D perhaps being TRBD1 or TRBD2 (6 bases each). The CDR3 contains 14 residues. The V end lost 7 bases, the J end lost 6 bases, and 19 bases lay between the germline ends. Germline V gives CDR1 MGHDK, CDR2 SYGVNS.

The rearrangement links TRBV24-1 to TRBJ2-1; D may be TRBD2 (6 bases). Germline values: CDR1 KGHDR, CDR2 SFDVKD. The CDR3 length is 13 residues. Trimming took off 9 bases at V and 3 bases at J, with 11 bases between the two ends. The CDR3 coding sequence is TGTGCCACCCAGGCTAGCGACTACAATGAGCAGTTCTTC. It specifies CATQASDYNEQFF.

The rearrangement uses TRBV2 and TRBJ2-1; 13 bases line up with TRBD2. This CDR3 comprises 16 residues. Germline CDR1 SNHLY, CDR2 FYNNEI. Trimming cost V 5 bases and J 2 bases; bases outside gene matches: 3. DNA of the CDR3: TGTGCCAGCAGTCCACTAGCGGGAGGGACCTACAATGAGCAGTTCTTC. Amino acids: CASSPLAGGTYNEQFF.

The V call is TRBV3-1 (or the pseudogene TRBV3-2), the J call TRBJ2-7; D perhaps matches TRBD2 (6 bases). CDR1 is LGHDT, CDR2 YNNKEL, per germline (reference sequence). The CDR3 consists of 12 residues. Trimming cost V 8 bases and J 2 bases, with 10 bases left between them. The CDR3 here is CASRDSTYEQYF. CDR3 nucleotides: TGTGCCAGCCGGGACTCGACCTACGAGCAGTACTTC.

V gene TRBV5-4 combines with J gene TRBJ1-1, with D unclear. Germline V gene data show CDR1 as SGHNT and CDR2 as YYREEE (reference sequence). This CDR3 is built from 13 residues. Trimming stripped 4 bases from V and 1 base from J, with 8 bases between. The CDR3 nucleotides are TGTGCCAGCAGCATAGACGAGAACACTGAAGCTTTCTTT. Translation gives CASSIDENTEAFF.

The rearrangement uses TRBV10-3 and TRBJ2-5; possibly TRBD2 for D (6 bases). The CDR3 spans 13 residues. Looked up from germline, CDR1 is ENHRY and CDR2 is SYGVKD. V lost 11 bases to trimming and J lost 5 bases, with 18 bases between them. The chain's CDR3 is CAGRKGRGETQYF. The CDR3 DNA sequence: TGTGCCGGGAGGAAGGGGCGCGGGGAGACCCAGTACTTC.

The V call is TRBV7-8, the J call TRBJ2-3, with a weak D call TRBD1 (6 bases). Trimming pared 2 bases from V and 1 base from J, leaving 16 bases between. In germline, CDR1 is SGHVS, CDR2 FQNEAQ. The CDR3 is 17 amino acids. The CDR3 region is CASSLRGDRTGTDTQYF. DNA of the CDR3: TGTGCCAGCAGCTTAAGGGGTGACAGGACCGGCACAGATACGCAGTATTTT.

DNA for the CDR3: TGTGCCAGCAGCAAAATTATAAGACAGGGAACCCTCGAGCAGTACTTC. Its translation is CASSKIIRQGTLEQYF. The rearrangement uses TRBV5-5 and TRBJ2-7, with 7 bases fitting TRBD1. V trimming: 4 bases; J trimming: 6 bases; junction bases outside the gene matches: 16. Germline V gene data show CDR1 as SGHKS and CDR2 as YYEKEE (reference sequence). This CDR3 region has 16 residues.

The V call is TRBV5-4, the J call TRBJ2-2; D is unclear. Trimming shortened V by 4 bases and J by 6 bases, and 7 bases separated the two germline ends. Germline V gene sequence: CDR1 SGHNT, CDR2 YYREEE (reference sequence). The CDR3 is 12 amino acids. CDR3 sequence: CASSPGPGELFF. CDR3 coding DNA: TGTGCCAGCAGCCCCGGTCCCGGGGAGCTGTTTTTT.

The gene calls are TRBV6-6 and TRBJ1-2; D is unclear. The CDR3 sequence is 12 residues long. V shed 6 bases and J shed 4 bases, with 9 bases lying between them. The V gene's germline CDR1 is MNHNY and CDR2 SVGAGI (reference sequence). The CDR3, as DNA: TGTGCCAGCAGCCCAGGAAGCTATGGCTACACCTTC. Its translation is CASSPGSYGYTF.

This sequence joins TRBV7-8 and TRBJ2-7, with TRBD1 matching over 8 bases. V gave up 3 bases and J gave up 6 bases; unmatched junction bases: 7. The CDR3 is 14 amino acids. The germline gives CDR1 SGHVS, CDR2 FQNEAQ. CDR3 in amino acids: CASSFGQGNGEQYF. Here the CDR3 DNA reads TGTGCCAGCAGCTTCGGACAGGGAAACGGCGAGCAGTACTTC.

This clone occurred a few times. The chain combines TRBV12-3 or TRBV12-4 with TRBJ1-1; D uncertain. The V gene lost 1 base and the J gene lost 10 bases, with 7 bases spanning the gap. The CDR3 is made up of 11 amino acids. The CDR3 sequence: CASSLVGGAFF. As DNA, the CDR3 is TGTGCCAGCAGTTTAGTGGGAGGAGCTTTCTTT.

The V and J genes are TRBV7-6 and TRBJ2-3; 8 bases are shared with TRBD1. The V gene's germline CDR1 is SGHVS and CDR2 FNYEAQ. V lost 6 bases to trimming and J lost 7 bases; unmatched junction nucleotides: 12. This CDR3 is built from 15 residues. The CDR3 here is CASSLDRGPANTQYF. CDR3 DNA: TGTGCCAGCAGTCTCGACAGGGGACCGGCGAATACGCAGTATTTT.

The chain couples TRBV24-1 to TRBJ2-5; TRBD2 is a possible D gene (7 bases). Germline V gene data show CDR1 as KGHDR and CDR2 as SFDVKD. The CDR3 has 16 amino acids. Trimming removed 0 bases at V and 4 bases at J, with 14 bases between. The CDR3 nucleotides read TGTGCCACCAGTGATTTGCAAGGGGGGGCGGGAGAGACCCAGTACTTC. Translation: CATSDLQGGAGETQYF.

This chain links TRBV28 with TRBJ1-2; TRBD1 matches 8 bases. CDR3 length: 15 amino acids. V was pared by 6 bases and J by 4 bases, with 10 bases of the junction left unmatched. In germline, CDR1 is MDHEN, CDR2 SYDVKM. Here the CDR3 DNA reads TGTGCCAGCAGCCCACAGGGGGGGGTAAGCTATGGCTACACCTTC. It is translated as CASSPQGGVSYGYTF.

The chain has TRBV7-3 and TRBJ1-5; 7 bases match TRBD1. Germline V gives CDR1 SGHTA, CDR2 FQGTGA. The CDR3 totals 19 residues. The ends lost 5 bases at V and 0 bases at J; junction bases unmatched: 16. CDR3 DNA sequence: TGTGCCAGCAGCGACGAGGCAGACAGGGCACCTTATAGCAATCAGCCCCAGCATTTT. Residues: CASSDEADRAPYSNQPQHF.

The chain is built from TRBV24-1 and TRBJ1-5; 7 bases map to TRBD1. Germline values: CDR1 KGHDR, CDR2 SFDVKD. The junction had 8 bases not matched to a gene; V was cut back by 4 bases and J by 3 bases. The CDR3 has 16 amino acids. As DNA, the CDR3 is TGTGCCACCAGTGACCCATCCGGGACAGTCAATCAGCCCCAGCATTTT. Translation: CATSDPSGTVNQPQHF.

The V gene is TRBV29-1, the J gene TRBJ1-2; tentative D call: TRBD1 (6 bases). Germline CDR1 SQVTM, CDR2 ANQGSEA. This CDR3 contains 12 residues. Between the trimmed V and J ends, which lost 6 bases and 8 bases, there was a span of 16 bases. The CDR3 spells CSVENRDTGYTF. CDR3 in DNA: TGCAGCGTGGAAAACAGGGATACCGGCTACACCTTC.

This chain uses TRBV4-2 with TRBJ2-7; D gene uncertain. Looked up from germline, CDR1 is LGHNA and CDR2 is YNFKEQ. The CDR3 has 14 residues. Trimming removed 5 bases from V and 2 bases from J, with 13 bases in between. The DNA for the CDR3 is TGTGCCAGCAGCAGAGAGACCCGTGCCTACGAGCAGTACTTC. It yields the protein CASSRETRAYEQYF.